The 25 T cell receptor beta chains reported below all come from one sample, sequenced in a study of shared clonotypes between healthy human individuals. Assay used: immunoSEQ multiplex PCR; TCRdb lists only in-frame clones, some missing. The table records about 480,000 clones, 60% to 80% of them present only once. Sequencing was done on a sample of PBMCs. The receptor source for this set is a middle-aged woman in good health. Some clones in this sample may be carry-over from other donors' samples.

A word on this clone: This CDR3 is also generated by other DNA sequences in the sample. This chain links TRBV18 with TRBJ2-5, with a weak D call TRBD1 (6 bases). The CDR3 loop spans 13 amino acids. Between the trimmed V and J ends, which lost 2 bases and 5 bases, there was a span of 9 bases. Germline CDR1 KGHSH, CDR2 LQKENI. The CDR3 protein is CASSPSGVETQYF. The DNA for the CDR3 is TGTGCCAGCTCACCATCAGGGGTGGAGACCCAGTACTTC.

The chain has TRBV27 and TRBJ2-5; D could derive from TRBD1 or TRBD2 (5 bases each). CDR1 and CDR2 (germline): MNHEY, SMNVEV (reference sequence). The V and J ends lost 6 bases and 0 bases respectively, with 20 bases between them. The length of the CDR3 is 17 residues. The CDR3 bases are TGTGCCAGCAGCTTACTTCGGGGTAGGGGAAACCAAGAGACCCAGTACTTC. Protein: CASSLLRGRGNQETQYF.

This clone was recorded once. V is TRBV19 and J is TRBJ2-1; TRBD2 matches at 16 bases. The CDR3 contains 18 residues. The germline V gene encodes CDR1 LNHDA and CDR2 SQIVND (reference sequence). V shed 4 bases and J 3 bases; nucleotides not matched to a gene: 6. CDR3 loop: CASSKVGTSGRDYNEQFF. The CDR3 DNA is TGTGCCAGTAGTAAGGTGGGGACTAGCGGGAGGGACTACAATGAGCAGTTCTTC.

The chain uses TRBV23-1 and TRBJ2-3; 9 nucleotides align to TRBD1. TRBV23-1 is recorded as an ORF, its role being uncertain. This CDR3 region has 14 residues. J lost 4 bases, V lost 6 bases, and 5 bases had no gene match. This CDR3 reads CASRSGTGSDTQYF. The CDR3, as DNA: TGCGCCAGCAGATCAGGGACAGGGTCAGATACGCAGTATTTT.

V gene TRBV7-2 combines with J gene TRBJ2-5; 7 bases align to TRBD2. Trimming cost V 2 bases and J 3 bases; bases outside gene matches: 9. There are 16 residues in the CDR3. Germline V gene data show CDR1 as SGHTA and CDR2 as FQGNSA. CDR3 bases: TGTGCCAGCAGCTTATGGCGGGAGATGGTGGAAGAGACCCAGTACTTC. Amino acids: CASSLWREMVEETQYF.

As for this clone: One base separates it from a far larger clone, so it is likely a read error. The rearrangement links TRBV28 to TRBJ1-2; D uncertain. The V and J ends lost 4 bases and 6 bases respectively, with 9 bases between them. CDR3 length: 12 amino acids. The V gene's germline CDR1 is MDHEN and CDR2 SYDVKM. The CDR3 bases are TGTGCCAGCAGTTACACTCCGGATGGCTACACCTTC. The encoded protein is CASSYTPDGYTF.

The DNA for the CDR3 is TGTGCCAGCAGCCCTAGCGGAGCCCAAGAGACCCAGTACTTC. Protein product: CASSPSGAQETQYF. V and J are TRBV7-9 and TRBJ2-5; 7 bases match TRBD2. Trimming took 5 bases from V and 1 from J; bases not matched to a gene: 4. This CDR3 has 14 residues. CDR1 is SEHNR and CDR2 is FQNEAQ in the germline V gene (reference sequence).

The V call is TRBV2, the J call TRBJ2-7, with a weak D call TRBD2 (6 bases). V was clipped by 0 bases and J by 6 bases, with 12 bases between them. The CDR3 length is 14 residues. The germline V gene encodes CDR1 SNHLY and CDR2 FYNNEI. This chain's CDR3 is CASSEAPGEGEQYF. The CDR3 bases are TGTGCCAGCAGTGAAGCACCGGGGGAAGGCGAGCAGTACTTC.

The chain has TRBV28 and TRBJ2-2, with D tentatively TRBD1 or TRBD2 (7 bases each). V lost 6 bases and J lost 2, with 13 bases in between. The CDR3 totals 15 residues. The germline gives CDR1 MDHEN, CDR2 SYDVKM. CDR3 amino acids: CASRRGDRNTGELFF. As DNA, the CDR3 is TGTGCCAGCAGACGGGGGGACAGAAACACCGGGGAGCTGTTTTTT.

The V call is TRBV15, the J call TRBJ2-7, with 12 bases that match TRBD2. This CDR3 has 15 residues. Trimming took 4 bases from V and 5 from J; bases not matched to a gene: 6. Germline V lookup: CDR1 LNHNV, CDR2 YYDKDF (reference sequence). CDR3 amino acids: CATSTTSGSPNEQYF. CDR3 nucleotides: TGTGCCACCAGCACGACTAGCGGGAGTCCCAACGAGCAGTACTTC.

The chain has TRBV7-2 and TRBJ2-7; no clear D gene. The CDR3 runs to 14 residues. V was pared by 1 base and J by 0 bases, with 7 bases between. Germline-derived CDR1 and CDR2 are SGHTA and FQGNSA. This CDR3 reads CASSLVRSSYEQYF. Here the CDR3 DNA reads TGTGCCAGCAGCTTAGTGAGGAGCTCCTACGAGCAGTACTTC.

The sample holds one count of this clone. The V gene is TRBV7-9, the J gene TRBJ2-2; D unresolved. Between the trimmed V and J ends, which lost 2 bases and 6 bases, there was a span of 13 bases. Per germline, CDR1 SEHNR and CDR2 FQNEAQ (reference sequence). The CDR3 length is 15 residues. Here the CDR3 reads CASSLLFLGSGELFF. The CDR3 DNA is TGTGCCAGCAGCTTACTTTTTCTGGGGTCCGGGGAGCTGTTTTTT. Combining the CDR3 with reference TRBV7-9 and TRBJ2-2 gives the whole variable domain DTGVSQNPRHKITKRGQNVTFRCDPISEHNRLYWYRQTLGQGPEFLTYFQNEAQLEKSRLLSDRFSAERPKGSFSTLEIQRTEQGDSAMYLCASSLLFLGSGELFFGEGSRLTVL.

The rearrangement uses TRBV28 and TRBJ2-1, with 9 positions matching TRBD2. After removal of 7 bases from V and 6 bases from J, the junction contained 10 bases not matched to a gene. This CDR3 is 15 amino acids long. The germline V gene has CDR1 MDHEN and CDR2 SYDVKM. The CDR3 DNA reads TGTGCCAGCATTCTAGCGGGGTCAGGAATCAATGAGCAGTTCTTC. The encoded protein is CASILAGSGINEQFF.

The V call is TRBV4-2, the J call TRBJ2-5; no reliable D call. The J call is doubtful: the DNA matches TRBJ2-7 better. CDR3 length: 17 amino acids. Looked up from germline, CDR1 is LGHNA and CDR2 is YNFKEQ. The CDR3 sequence: CASSPIGVRTVSYEQYF. CDR3 nucleotides: TGTGCCAGCAGCCCAATTGGTGTGCGTACAGTCTCCTACGAGCAGTACTTC.

This clone was found once. The chain employs TRBV7-9 and TRBJ2-7; 9 bases are shared with TRBD1. From germline, CDR1 is SEHNR and CDR2 FQNEAQ (reference sequence). The trim removed 7 bases at V and 2 bases at J, leaving 6 bases unmatched. The CDR3 contains 14 residues. CDR3 loop: CASTQGQGPYEQYF. In nucleotides, the CDR3 is TGTGCCAGCACACAGGGACAGGGTCCCTACGAGCAGTACTTC.

The sample holds one count of this clone. This rearrangement joins TRBV28 to TRBJ2-7, with D perhaps TRBD1 or TRBD2 (5 bases each). The CDR3 sequence is 15 residues long. V was clipped by 7 bases and J by 0 bases, with 16 bases between them. Looked up from germline, CDR1 is MDHEN and CDR2 is SYDVKM. The chain's CDR3 is CASTPSGTGSYEQYF. Written as DNA, the CDR3 is TGTGCCAGCACCCCTTCGGGGACGGGCTCCTACGAGCAGTACTTC.

This clone turned up a few times. This sequence joins TRBV19 and TRBJ2-3; the match to TRBD1 covers 9 bases. Germline values: CDR1 LNHDA, CDR2 SQIVND (reference sequence). V dropped 3 bases and J dropped 2; count of bases not matched to a gene: 12. CDR3 length: 18 residues. CDR3 residues: CASSMQAGGTGTTDTQYF. CDR3 DNA sequence: TGTGCCAGTAGTATGCAGGCAGGGGGGACAGGGACCACAGATACGCAGTATTTT.

This rearrangement joins TRBV4-1 to TRBJ1-2, with 9 bases matching TRBD1. This CDR3 is 14 amino acids long. CDR1 is MGHRA, CDR2 YSYEKL, per germline. The trim removed 1 base at V and 8 bases at J, leaving 5 bases unmatched. This CDR3 is CASSQAGQGVGYTF. The DNA of the CDR3 is TGCGCCAGCAGCCAAGCGGGACAGGGTGTAGGCTACACCTTC.

This clone occurred many times. One junction end disagrees with the germline gene, perhaps due to a read error. This chain uses TRBV29-1 with TRBJ2-1; 9 nucleotides line up with TRBD1. From germline, CDR1 is SQVTM and CDR2 ANQGSEA. The CDR3 totals 14 residues. In DNA form, the CDR3 reads TGCAGCGTGGAAGGGCGACAGGGGGGCAATGAGCAGTTCTTC. This codes for CSVEGRQGGNEQFF.

The CDR3 bases are TGCAGCGTACTCGTCGGGGGGCGGGACGAGCAGTACTTC. This gives the protein CSVLVGGRDEQYF. The gene calls are TRBV29-1 and TRBJ2-7; D is perhaps TRBD2 (7 bases). Trimming pared 6 bases from V and 5 bases from J, leaving 17 bases between. The germline CDR1 and CDR2 sequences are SQVTM and ANQGSEA. CDR3 length: 13 residues.

The chain is built from TRBV6-1 and TRBJ2-7; the D gene could be TRBD1 or TRBD2 (5 bases each). CDR3 length: 14 residues. V was shortened by 2 bases and J by 2 bases, with 10 bases between the two germline ends. CDR1 MNHNS and CDR2 SASEGT come from the germline V gene. The DNA for the CDR3 is TGTGCCAGCAGTGAAAGGGACCATGCCTACGAGCAGTACTTC. Protein sequence: CASSERDHAYEQYF.

In this sample, this clone turned up many times. The V call is TRBV6-1, the J call TRBJ2-7, with a tentative D call TRBD1 (6 bases). Germline CDR1 is MNHNS and CDR2 is SASEGT. The CDR3 loop spans 15 amino acids. Trimming took 6 bases from V and 3 from J, leaving 18 bases between them. This chain's CDR3 is CASSTNRAGDYEQYF. CDR3 coding DNA: TGTGCCAGCAGCACCAACAGGGCCGGGGACTACGAGCAGTACTTC.

In the case of this clone: This same CDR3 is encoded by further DNA sequences in the sample. The V and J genes are TRBV6-1 and TRBJ1-1; D is possibly TRBD1 (6 bases). Germline CDR1 reads MNHNS; CDR2 reads SASEGT. The CDR3 has 11 amino acids. Trimming removed 7 bases from V and 4 bases from J, with 7 bases in between. In DNA form, the CDR3 reads TGTGCCAGCACACAGGGCACTGAAGCTTTCTTT. It encodes CASTQGTEAFF.

This clone was observed a few times. The chain has TRBV2 and TRBJ2-5; D is ambiguous. This CDR3 is 12 amino acids long. CDR1 is SNHLY, CDR2 FYNNEI, per germline. The V end lost 7 bases, the J end lost 5 bases, and 11 bases lay between the germline ends. The CDR3 sequence: CASTALGETQYF. CDR3 in DNA: TGTGCCAGCACCGCTCTGGGGGAGACCCAGTACTTC.

The chain is built from TRBV28 and TRBJ1-6; D possibly corresponds to TRBD1 (5 bases). V dropped 2 bases and J dropped 9 bases, with 11 bases sitting between them. Germline V gene sequence: CDR1 MDHEN, CDR2 SYDVKM. The CDR3 is 14 residues long. DNA for the CDR3: TGTGCCAGCAGTTTAGATGAGGGGAGTTCACCCCTCCACTTT. Its protein product is CASSLDEGSSPLHF.